The 10 T cell receptor beta chains reported below all come from one sample, sequenced in a study of OX40 agonist ivuxolimab in advanced cancers. Profiled with immunoSEQ multiplex PCR; TCRdb holds only in-frame clones, not every one. This sample has approximately 32,000 clones, with more than 70% found just once. The sequencing here drew on CD4+ or CD8+ T cells sorted from blood, taken in a trial of the OX40 agonist ivuxolimab. These receptors all come from an adult with an advanced solid tumor such as melanoma, head and neck, liver or kidney cancer.

The chain combines TRBV6-5 with TRBJ2-7; D could derive from TRBD1 or TRBD2 (5 bases each). Trimming shortened V by 6 bases and J by 3 bases, and 18 bases separated the two germline ends. The CDR3 length is 15 residues. CDR1 and CDR2 (germline): MNHEY, SVGAGI. The CDR3: CASRRTRDASYEQYF. The CDR3 DNA reads as TGTGCCAGCAGACGCACCCGGGACGCCAGCTACGAGCAGTACTTC.

The rearrangement uses TRBV28 and TRBJ2-3, with 8 bases that match TRBD1. This CDR3 has 16 residues. V was clipped by 1 base and J by 3 bases; unmatched bases: 6. Per the germline V gene, CDR1 is MDHEN and CDR2 is SYDVKM. CDR3 sequence (DNA): TGTGCCAGCAGTTTATCCGGACAGGGTCGAACAGATACGCAGTATTTT. The encoded protein is CASSLSGQGRTDTQYF.

This chain's CDR3 is CASSQDGGRTKAYNEQFF. The CDR3 bases are TGCGCCAGCAGCCAAGATGGCGGAAGGACAAAAGCCTACAATGAGCAGTTCTTC. The rearrangement links TRBV4-3 to TRBJ2-1, with D tentatively TRBD1 (5 bases). CDR3 length equals 18 residues. From germline, CDR1 is LGHNA and CDR2 YSLEER. Trimming shortened V by 0 bases and J by 2 bases, and 17 bases separated the two germline ends.

To note about this clone: A read error may produce the germline difference seen at one junction end. The chain has TRBV28 and TRBJ1-3; a weak D match, TRBD1 (6 bases). Germline V gene lookup returns CDR1 MDHEN and CDR2 SYDVKM. The CDR3 is 14 residues long. CDR3 amino acids: CASTITGSVNTIYF. The CDR3 nucleotides read TGTGCCAGCACCATCACAGGGTCTGTAAACACCATATATTTT.

The rearrangement joins TRBV5-1 to TRBJ2-1; 12 nucleotides match TRBD2. J gave up 7 bases and V 1 base, and 3 bases lay outside the gene matches. Germline V gene sequence: CDR1 SGHRS, CDR2 YFSETQ. CDR3 length: 15 residues. The CDR3, as DNA: TGCGCCAGCAGCTTGTCTAGCGGGAGGGGGAATGAGCAGTTCTTC. Its translation is CASSLSSGRGNEQFF.

The V and J genes are TRBV4-3 and TRBJ2-3, with TRBD2 as a possible D gene (7 bases). The CDR3 length is 17 residues. CDR1 LGHNA and CDR2 YSLEER come from the germline V gene. The V end lost 0 bases, the J end lost 3 bases, and 16 bases lay between the germline ends. This chain's CDR3 is CASSQEMLGGRTDTQYF. The CDR3 DNA follows: TGCGCCAGCAGCCAAGAGATGCTCGGGGGGCGGACAGATACGCAGTATTTT.

The J gene is TRBJ1-5, the V gene TRBV28, with 7 bases lining up with TRBD1. This CDR3 spans 14 amino acids. Germline values: CDR1 MDHEN, CDR2 SYDVKM. V lost 6 bases to trimming and J lost 1 base; unmatched junction nucleotides: 3. CDR3 nucleotides: TGTGCCAGCAGCCAGGGGGGGAGCAATCAGCCCCAGCATTTT. Protein product: CASSQGGSNQPQHF.

V usage is TRBV27 and J usage is TRBJ2-7, with D possibly being TRBD1 (6 bases). In germline, CDR1 is MNHEY, CDR2 SMNVEV (reference sequence). This CDR3 is 13 amino acids long. Trimming took 8 bases from V and 3 from J, leaving 14 bases between them. CDR3 sequence reads: CASGRTDFYEQYF. CDR3 bases: TGTGCCAGCGGTAGGACAGACTTCTACGAGCAGTACTTC.

The V gene is TRBV18, the J gene TRBJ1-4, with 10 bases matching TRBD1. CDR3 length: 15 residues. V shed 5 bases, J shed 8 bases, and the junction held 8 bases outside the gene matches. Per germline, CDR1 KGHSH and CDR2 LQKENI. The CDR3 region has the DNA TGTGCCAGCTCAAACGACAGGGGGCGCAGCGAAAAACTGTTTTTT. Translated, it gives CASSNDRGRSEKLFF.

This sequence joins TRBV7-2 and TRBJ1-2; tentative D call: TRBD1 (5 bases). CDR3 size: 15 residues. V was pared by 2 bases and J by 4 bases, with 14 bases between. Per the germline V gene, CDR1 is SGHTA and CDR2 is FQGNSA. CDR3 DNA sequence: TGTGCCAGCAGCTTAAATGGGGCCTTCATCTATGGCTACACCTTC. Its protein product is CASSLNGAFIYGYTF.